This TCR beta chain was found in a study of beta chain features in type 1 diabetes. The sequenced template was cDNA made from the entire isolated RNA. TCRdb keeps only in-frame clones here, not all; method: immunoSEQ multiplex PCR. The sample has about 930,000 clones, roughly 15% seen once. The length of the CDR3 is 15 residues. Trimming took 6 bases from V and 6 from J; bases not matched to a gene: 8. The germline gives CDR1 MDHEN, CDR2 SYDVKM. The rearrangement uses TRBV28 and TRBJ2-1; 10 nucleotides agree with TRBD2. This receptor was identified in a woman under 30 in good health. The source material was naive CD4+ T cells from blood. Here the CDR3 reads CASRVTSGRINEQFF. The DNA of the CDR3 is TGTGCCAGCAGGGTGACTAGCGGGCGAATCAATGAGCAGTTCTTC.